These 12 T cell receptor beta chains were sequenced from one sample in a study of T cell responses to AZD1222 COVID-19 vaccine. Assay used: immunoSEQ multiplex PCR; TCRdb lists only in-frame clones, some missing. The sample yields around 110,000 clones, about 80% seen once. The sample consisted of peripheral blood, taken on day 0 of AZD1222 vaccination. All receptors come from an adult in good health.

The chain employs TRBV24-1 and TRBJ2-2; D call uncertain. Germline V gene sequence: CDR1 KGHDR, CDR2 SFDVKD. The V end was cut by 4 bases, the J end by 7 bases, with 12 bases between. The CDR3 runs 14 residues. The CDR3 nucleotides read TGTGCCACCAGTGACCCCTCCTGGCACGGGGAGCTGTTTTTT. It codes for CATSDPSWHGELFF.

This clone has just a few counts. V is TRBV5-1 and J is TRBJ2-7; 9 bases are shared with TRBD2. V lost 0 bases to trimming and J lost 1 base; unmatched junction nucleotides: 5. The CDR3 loop spans 16 amino acids. Germline CDR1 SGHRS, CDR2 YFSETQ. The chain's CDR3 is CASSLDGSGGSYEQYF. In nucleotides, the CDR3 is TGCGCCAGCAGCTTGGATGGTAGCGGGGGTTCCTACGAGCAGTACTTC.

The CDR3 sequence is CASSLGRATNYGYTF. The CDR3 DNA follows: TGTGCCAGCAGCTTAGGCCGGGCCACTAACTATGGCTACACCTTC. The chain recombines TRBV7-2 with TRBJ1-2, with D uncertain. This CDR3 has 15 amino acids. V gave up 1 base and J gave up 0 bases, with 9 bases separating them. The germline V gene encodes CDR1 SGHTA and CDR2 FQGNSA.

The table lists this clone with a count of one. The chain recombines TRBV19 with TRBJ2-2, with D perhaps matching TRBD1 (5 bases). This CDR3 comprises 13 residues. Germline loops: CDR1 LNHDA, CDR2 SQIVND (reference sequence). Trimming cost V 6 bases and J 3 bases, with 8 bases left between them. The CDR3 region has the DNA TGTGCCAGTAGGGGGCTAGACACCGGGGAGCTGTTTTTT. Amino acids: CASRGLDTGELFF.

The chain couples TRBV11-1 to TRBJ2-7, with D tentatively TRBD1 (6 bases). There are 12 residues in the CDR3. From germline, CDR1 is SGHAT and CDR2 FQDESV (reference sequence). V shed 4 bases and J shed 4 bases, with 8 bases lying between them. CDR3 loop: CASSSQGYEQYF. The CDR3 region has the DNA TGTGCCAGCAGCTCTCAGGGGTACGAGCAGTACTTC.

The rearrangement uses TRBV21-1 and TRBJ2-3; TRBD2 is the table's D call, not checked against the DNA. TRBV21-1 is marked as a pseudogene. The CDR3 is made up of 14 amino acids. For the CDR3, the DNA is TGTGCCAGCAGCAAGGGAGCGAGCACAGATACGCAGTATTTT. Translating it yields CASSKGASTDTQYF.

This clone has only one observation. V is TRBV28 and J is TRBJ2-7; no reliable D call. The CDR3 has 14 residues. The V gene's germline CDR1 is MDHEN and CDR2 SYDVKM. V was cut by 4 bases and J by 6 bases, with 16 bases left in between. CDR3 amino acids: CASSSTIGVGEQYF. CDR3 sequence (DNA): TGTGCCAGCAGTTCAACCATCGGTGTTGGCGAGCAGTACTTC.

The CDR3 DNA reads as TGTGCCAGCTCATTGATGTCCGGAACCGGCGAGACCCAGTACTTC. Encoded protein: CASSLMSGTGETQYF. The chain recombines TRBV18 with TRBJ2-5, with D unresolved. This CDR3 is 15 amino acids long. The germline CDR1 and CDR2 sequences are KGHSH and LQKENI. Trimming removed 5 bases at V and 5 bases at J, with 18 bases between.

The chain couples TRBV6-5 to TRBJ2-6; possibly TRBD2 for D (6 bases). Germline V gene lookup returns CDR1 MNHEY and CDR2 SVGAGI. The ends were cut back, 0 bases at V and 4 bases at J, with 10 bases in the middle. This CDR3 comprises 16 residues. Here the CDR3 reads CASSYSEGSGANVLTF. In nucleotides, the CDR3 is TGTGCCAGCAGTTACTCGGAGGGGAGCGGGGCCAACGTCCTGACTTTC.

This chain uses TRBV10-1 with TRBJ2-1, with a weak D call TRBD1 (5 bases). V lost 3 bases and J 0 bases, leaving 9 bases between the germline ends. The CDR3 runs to 15 residues. CDR1 WNHNN and CDR2 SYGVQD come from the germline V gene (reference sequence). The CDR3, as DNA: TGCGCCAGCAGTGAAGGCAGGGCCTCCTACAATGAGCAGTTCTTC. This sequence encodes CASSEGRASYNEQFF.

V usage is TRBV28 and J usage is TRBJ2-7, with D unclear. V lost 5 bases to trimming and J lost 2 bases, with 10 bases between them. CDR1 MDHEN and CDR2 SYDVKM come from the germline V gene. The CDR3 loop spans 13 amino acids. The CDR3 sequence: CASSETRTYEQYF. In DNA, the CDR3 is TGTGCCAGCAGTGAGACCCGGACCTACGAGCAGTACTTC.

V usage is TRBV29-1 and J usage is TRBJ1-2, with D perhaps TRBD1 (6 bases). V shed 1 base and J shed 4 bases, with 19 bases lying between them. This CDR3 spans 16 amino acids. CDR1 and CDR2 (germline): SQVTM, ANQGSEA. In DNA form, the CDR3 reads TGCAGCGTTGAAGGGGGCGATAACAGGGTTACCTATGGCTACACCTTC. It codes for CSVEGGDNRVTYGYTF.